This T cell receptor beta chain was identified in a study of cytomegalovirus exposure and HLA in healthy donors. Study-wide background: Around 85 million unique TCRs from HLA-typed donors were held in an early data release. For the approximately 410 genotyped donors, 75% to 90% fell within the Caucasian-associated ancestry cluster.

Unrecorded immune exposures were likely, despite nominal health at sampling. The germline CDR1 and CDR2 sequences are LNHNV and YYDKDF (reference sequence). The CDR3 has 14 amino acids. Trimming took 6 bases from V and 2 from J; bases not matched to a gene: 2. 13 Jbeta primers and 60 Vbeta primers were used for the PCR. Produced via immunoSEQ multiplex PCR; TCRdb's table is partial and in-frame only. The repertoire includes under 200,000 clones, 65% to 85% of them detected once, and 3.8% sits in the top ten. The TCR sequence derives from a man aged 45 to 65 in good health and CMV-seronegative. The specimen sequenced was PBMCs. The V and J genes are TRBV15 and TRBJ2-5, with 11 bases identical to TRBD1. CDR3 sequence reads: CATRDRGLQETQYF. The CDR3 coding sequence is TGTGCCACCAGGGACAGGGGGCTACAAGAGACCCAGTACTTC.